This T cell receptor beta chain was documented in a study of blood T cell repertoires in COVID-19 (TCRdb year 2020). Background on the whole study: The collaborator samples originated in the United States, Italy and Spain and spanned the acute and convalescent phases of COVID-19. The prospective study material was composed of cDNA or gDNA derived from T cells, B-cell-depleted T cells, or PBMCs. The dataset comprised deeply sampled blood TCRbeta repertoires from subjects exposed to, actively infected with, or recovered from COVID-19. The repertoires were made available in a free public database intended to serve as a resource for research on the immune response to SARS-CoV-2. Samples came from the ongoing ImmuneRACE study (first 160 participants) plus 1,254 subjects from 6 global collaborators. The sample metadata nearly always contained a de-identified subject ID, COVID-19 status, age in years and sex. Where available, HLA class I and class II types were obtained from metadata supplied by the sample provider rather than from assay-based typing.

V and J lose 2 bases and 0 bases, and a span of 11 bases separates them. As encoded in the germline V gene, CDR1 is MDHEN while CDR2 is SYDVKM. The CDR3 holds 16 amino acids from the cysteine to the phenylalanine. Only CDR3 DNA is held: 48 bases, read in frame from base 1. TCRbeta CDR3 regions were amplified from genomic DNA using the immunoSEQ Assay, a bias-controlled multiplex PCR. From the authors' description of their analysis: Nucleated cell counts per sample were estimated from amplification of reference gene primers within the assay. Sequence reads were collapsed and filtered to measure the absolute abundance of every unique TCRbeta CDR3 rearrangement. For each sample, productive Simpson clonality was calculated as the square root of Simpson's diversity index across productive rearrangements. The table comes from immuneACCESS by way of TCRdb, which keeps in-frame sequences with V and J called. Part of the clones is missing from these tables; in studies checked, under half for an unresolved V gene and the rest for unknown reasons. V and J calls and clone size are those listed in that table; D and trimming were worked out from the DNA. The sample records around 300,000 clones, 65% to 90% of which are singletons. About 14% of the sample is held by the ten biggest clonotypes.

On the study overall, not on this receptor specifically: The amount of clinical and demographic metadata varied by source and participant and was provided uncurated.

In this sample, this clone turned up once. Its antigen has not been determined. Base qualities are missing; no much larger clone stands one base away. The collaborating institutions used their own protocols to collect whole blood in K2EDTA tubes. For TCRbeta analysis, collaborators shipped samples in one of three forms: frozen whole blood, isolated PBMCs, or DNA extracted from either of those sample types. The clonotype comes from a human donor in a cohort sampled during active COVID-19. The source material was peripheral blood. The sequence links TRBV28 to TRBJ1-5, and TRBD1 may be the D gene, going by 5 matching bases. Here the CDR3 is given as CASSLQGLNSNQPQHF. The nucleotides are TGTGCCAGCAGTTTACAGGGACTGAATAGCAATCAGCCCCAGCATTTT.